A single T cell receptor (beta chain) is shown here with its context. Its antigen is still unknown. The data were taken from a study of graft-versus-host responses after intestinal transplantation. About the study: Multivisceral, liver-intestinal, or isolated intestinal grafts went to recipients. All of the recipients had induction that used anti-thymocyte globulin, then tacrolimus and steroids for approximately 3 years.

Profiled with immunoSEQ multiplex PCR; TCRdb holds only in-frame clones, not every one. The repertoire has under 100,000 clones, around nine tenths of them found once; the top ten carry around 16%. The study's findings and limits: GvH clones detected in recipient marrow included some appearing first in ileum or blood.

With 0 bases removed from V and 6 bases from J, the gap between germline ends came to 12 bases. In germline, CDR1 is MGHRA, CDR2 YSYEKL. The CDR3 spans 15 residues. The sequence derives from a human patient who received an intestinal transplant, so some T cells may come from the graft donor. The source was PBMCs, collected roughly 450 days after intestinal transplant. V and J are TRBV4-1 and TRBJ2-1; D call uncertain. The CDR3 DNA sequence: TGCGCCAGCAGCCAAGATCCCGGCTTCTTCAATGAGCAGTTCTTC. It codes for CASSQDPGFFNEQFF.